This paragraph reports one T cell receptor beta chain. The entry originates in a study of CD8 T cells in Susac syndrome. Peripheral blood CD8+ and CD4+ T cells were profiled by TCR beta sequencing. Diagnostic criteria defined recently for definite or probable disease were met by the Susac syndrome patients. Reverse transcription of about 0.5 to 1 ug RNA was performed with random hexamers. TCRdb reprocessed the immunoSEQ multiplex PCR reads via MiXCR and lists one record per CDR3 protein. This table holds roughly 52,000 distinct CDR3 sequences, more than 85% found once. V was pared by 4 bases and J by 6 bases, with 7 bases between. This CDR3 is built from 12 residues.

This clonotype originated in a human donor with Susac syndrome. The specimen sequenced was CD8+ T cells from PBMCs. The rearrangement joins TRBV12-3 or TRBV12-4 to TRBJ1-5; the D gene is possibly TRBD1 (6 bases). The CDR3 sequence: CASSSGAQPQHF. DNA for the CDR3: TGTGCCAGCAGTTCAGGGGCTCAGCCCCAGCATTTT.